This T cell receptor beta chain was identified in a study of control samples from healthy donors and cancer patients. This table comes from immunoSEQ multiplex PCR, and its TCRdb copy is limited to in-frame clones, with some not included. The table lists around 150,000 clones, about 94% of them singletons. The CDR3 runs 11 residues. Between the trimmed V and J ends, which lost 4 bases and 9 bases, there was a span of 9 bases. Germline loops: CDR1 SNHLY, CDR2 FYNNEI. Sequenced: blood. The sequence derives from a woman aged 40 to 55 in good health. V and J are TRBV2 and TRBJ1-1; D is possibly TRBD1 (5 bases). The DNA of the CDR3 is TGTGCCAGCAGTGCAGGGCGCCAAGCTTTCTTT. Translated, it gives CASSAGRQAFF.